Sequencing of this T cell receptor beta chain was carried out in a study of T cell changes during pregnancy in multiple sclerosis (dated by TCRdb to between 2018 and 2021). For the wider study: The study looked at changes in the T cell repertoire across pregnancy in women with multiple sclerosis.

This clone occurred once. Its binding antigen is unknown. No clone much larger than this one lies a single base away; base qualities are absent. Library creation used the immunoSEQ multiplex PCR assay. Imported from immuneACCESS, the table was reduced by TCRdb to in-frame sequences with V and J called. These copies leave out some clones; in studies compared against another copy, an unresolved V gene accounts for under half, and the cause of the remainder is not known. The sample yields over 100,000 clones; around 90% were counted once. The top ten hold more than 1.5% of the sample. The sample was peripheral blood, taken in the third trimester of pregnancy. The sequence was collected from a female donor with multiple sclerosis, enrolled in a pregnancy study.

DNA sequence: TGTGCCACCAGCACCCAACGGACTAGCGGGAGCCCCACGTTGAGAAATGAGCAGTTCTTC. Translated, this is CATSTQRTSGSPTLRNEQFF. Recombination linked TRBV15 to TRBJ2-1, and TRBD2 matches 13 of the central bases. CDR1 LNHNV and CDR2 YYDKDF were looked up in the germline V gene (reference sequence). From the cysteine through the phenylalanine, the CDR3 covers 20 amino acids. Only CDR3 DNA remains: 60 bases, in frame from the first base. V lost 4 bases and J lost 7 bases, and the count of bases not matched to a germline gene is 19.